This T cell receptor (beta chain) was sequenced in a study of T-cell reconstitution after alpha-beta-depleted transplantation in children. This clonotype was seen repeatedly, ten times or more. J was trimmed by 1 base and V by 4 bases; bases with no gene match: 4. This CDR3 contains 15 residues. Germline assignment: CDR1 MNHEY and CDR2 SVGAGI. This sample's TCRbeta library carried unique molecular identifier barcodes. MiXCR, run by TCRdb on the PCR reads, gives a single entry per CDR3 protein. The data show about 420,000 distinct CDR3 sequences, roughly a tenth seen once. The source is a human donor who donated a stem cell graft to a child with acute myeloid leukemia. Sequenced here: PBMCs from the stem cell graft donor, sampled from the stem cell graft. The chain couples TRBV6-5 to TRBJ1-1, with 9 bases fitting TRBD1. The CDR3 is CASSSGQGKNTEAFF. The CDR3 nucleotides read TGTGCCAGCAGTTCGGGACAGGGAAAGAACACTGAAGCTTTCTTT.